This T cell receptor beta chain was recovered during a study of human T cells and chemical hapten exposure. TCRdb re-derived calls from the RACE reads in MiXCR, one entry per CDR3 protein. Of 110,000 to 150,000 distinct CDR3 sequences in the sample, about 11% were seen once. Stated time point: patch test 2, 6 weeks after DPC sensitization. Stated treatment: therapeutic diphenylcyclopropenone sensitization with weekly scalp DPC. Total RNA extraction was carried out from unfractionated whole blood. This clonotype was seen a few times. The germline V gene encodes CDR1 MDHEN and CDR2 SYDVKM. Trimming pared 4 bases from V and 6 bases from J, leaving 19 bases between. CDR3 length equals 15 residues.

The clonotype comes from a woman between 45 and 65 years old with alopecia areata. Some clones in this sample may be carry-over from other donors' samples. Sequencing used whole blood, obtained in connection with sensitization to the hapten diphenylcyclopropenone (DPC). V gene TRBV28 combines with J gene TRBJ2-7; weak D call: TRBD1 (6 bases). This CDR3 is CASSSRTDDGLEQYF. The CDR3 DNA sequence: TGTGCCAGCAGTTCAAGGACAGACGACGGACTCGAGCAGTACTTC.